This T cell receptor (beta chain) appears in the sequencing data of a study of cytomegalovirus exposure and HLA in healthy donors. Points from the study as a whole: The study listed about 150 cytomegalovirus-associated TCR beta chains. Testing in vitro showed a few CMV-associated chains specific for CMV antigens. The classifier, whose performance was assessed in both the original and validation cohorts, reportedly diagnosed cytomegalovirus status with high specificity and sensitivity.

CDR1 and CDR2 from the germline V gene are KGHSH and LQKENI. Trimming removed 3 bases at V and 9 bases at J, with 9 bases between. This CDR3 spans 12 amino acids. The sample holds a few counts of this clone. Its antigen is unknown. The repertoire was sequenced with immunoSEQ multiplex PCR; TCRdb's copy has only in-frame clones and lacks some. Of roughly 140,000 clones listed, about 89% are singletons. The V and J genes are TRBV18 and TRBJ2-4; D is possibly TRBD1 (5 bases). This clonotype originated in a woman between 18 and 29 years old in good health and CMV-seropositive. Sequenced material: PBMCs. In nucleotides, the CDR3 is TGTGCCAGCTCACCGAGCAGGGCCATTCAGTACTTC. It yields the protein CASSPSRAIQYF.